This TCR beta chain was recorded in a study of blood T cell repertoires in COVID-19. This table comes from immunoSEQ multiplex PCR, and its TCRdb copy is limited to in-frame clones, with some not included. Among about 300,000 clones listed, 65% to 90% were seen once. Losses at the gene ends were 4 bases for V and 6 bases for J; bases not matched to a gene: 7. CDR1 MDHEN and CDR2 SYDVKM come from the germline V gene. The CDR3 is made up of 17 amino acids. The table lists this clone with a count of one. Specimen: PBMCs or T cells enriched from blood (not recorded which). This chain connects TRBV28 to TRBJ2-2, with 14 positions matching TRBD2. The source is a man in his thirties or forties who had recovered from COVID-19. For the CDR3, the DNA is TGTGCCAGCAGTTCCGGGACTAGCGGGGGTAGGGCCGGGGAGCTGTTTTTT. The encoded protein is CASSSGTSGGRAGELFF.